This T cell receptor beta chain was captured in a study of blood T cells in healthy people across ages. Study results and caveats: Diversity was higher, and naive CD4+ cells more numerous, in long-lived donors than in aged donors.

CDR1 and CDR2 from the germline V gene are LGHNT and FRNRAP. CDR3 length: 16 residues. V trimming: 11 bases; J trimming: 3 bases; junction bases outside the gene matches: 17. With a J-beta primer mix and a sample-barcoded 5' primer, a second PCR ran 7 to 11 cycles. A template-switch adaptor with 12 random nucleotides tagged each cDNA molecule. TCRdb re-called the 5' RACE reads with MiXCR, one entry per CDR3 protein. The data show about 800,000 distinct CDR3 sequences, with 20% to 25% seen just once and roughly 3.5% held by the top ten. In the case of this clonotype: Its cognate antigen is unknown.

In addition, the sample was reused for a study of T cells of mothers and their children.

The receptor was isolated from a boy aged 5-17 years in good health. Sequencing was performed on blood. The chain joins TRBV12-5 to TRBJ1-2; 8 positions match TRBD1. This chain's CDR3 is CAGDSSGQAIDYGYTF. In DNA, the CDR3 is TGTGCTGGTGATTCATCGGGACAGGCGATAGACTATGGCTACACCTTC.